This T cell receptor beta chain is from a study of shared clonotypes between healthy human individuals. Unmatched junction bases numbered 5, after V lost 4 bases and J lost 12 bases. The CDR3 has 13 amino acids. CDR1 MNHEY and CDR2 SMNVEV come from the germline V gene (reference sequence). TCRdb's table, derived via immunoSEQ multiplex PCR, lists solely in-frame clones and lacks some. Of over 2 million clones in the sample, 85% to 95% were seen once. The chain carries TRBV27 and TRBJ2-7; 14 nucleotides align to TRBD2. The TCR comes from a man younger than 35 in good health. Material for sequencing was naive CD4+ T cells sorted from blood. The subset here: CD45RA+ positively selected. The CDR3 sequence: CASSSLGLAGGYF. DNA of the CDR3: TGTGCCAGCAGTTCCCTTGGACTAGCGGGAGGGTACTTC.